Listed below are T cell receptor beta chains from one sample, sequenced in a study of blood T cell repertoires in COVID-19. Produced via immunoSEQ multiplex PCR; TCRdb's table is partial and in-frame only. Here the sample spans about 380,000 clones, approximately 77% being singletons. The sample taken for sequencing was peripheral blood. Source of these receptors: a human donor with acute or convalescent COVID-19. The donor label of this sample is uncertain. The CDR3 runs from the conserved cysteine through the conserved F or W. Each record gives: V gene, D gene, clone size, J gene, CDR3 DNA, CDR3 protein. The D gene is left open where the match is weak. Size tells how often a clone was seen (once, few, many) or the class of an expanded clone, and some rows leave it out.

v_call: TRBV5-4; d_call: NA; clone_size: NA; j_call: TRBJ2-7; cdr3_nt: TGTGCCAGCAGTCCCAGGACTGGGACCTACGAGCAGTACTTC; cdr3_aa: CASSPRTGTYEQYF
v_call: TRBV4-2; d_call: NA; clone_size: few; j_call: TRBJ1-1; cdr3_nt: TGTGCCAGCAGCCAAGCAGTCCTAGGAACTGAAGCTTTCTTT; cdr3_aa: CASSQAVLGTEAFF
v_call: TRBV11-2; d_call: NA; clone_size: once; j_call: TRBJ2-7; cdr3_nt: TGTGCCAGCAGTGGGACGCGGGGATCCTACGAGCAGTACTTC; cdr3_aa: CASSGTRGSYEQYF
v_call: TRBV7-8; d_call: NA; clone_size: NA; j_call: TRBJ1-1; cdr3_nt: TGTGCCAGCAGCTTAGTTCAGGCGAACACTGAAGCTTTCTTT; cdr3_aa: CASSLVQANTEAFF
v_call: TRBV7-8; d_call: NA; clone_size: NA; j_call: TRBJ1-1; cdr3_nt: TGTGCCAGCAGCGCTACGCACACTGAAGCTTTCTTT; cdr3_aa: CASSATHTEAFF
v_call: TRBV7-2; d_call: NA; clone_size: NA; j_call: TRBJ2-1; cdr3_nt: TGTGCCAGCAGCTTAGCTTTGGGGGCACACAATGAGCAGTTCTTC; cdr3_aa: CASSLALGAHNEQFF
v_call: TRBV29-1; d_call: NA; clone_size: once; j_call: TRBJ2-7; cdr3_nt: TGCAGCGTTGAAGATCCGAGGCAGAACTACGAGCAGTACTTC; cdr3_aa: CSVEDPRQNYEQYF
v_call: TRBV5-1; d_call: NA; clone_size: NA; j_call: TRBJ1-3; cdr3_nt: TGCGCCAGCAGCTTGTTGGGTCCCGACAGATCTGGAAACACCATATATTTT; cdr3_aa: CASSLLGPDRSGNTIYF
v_call: TRBV27; d_call: NA; clone_size: NA; j_call: TRBJ2-7; cdr3_nt: TGTGCCAGCAGCTCCCCGCCCAGTACCTACGAGCAGTACTTC; cdr3_aa: CASSSPPSTYEQYF
v_call: TRBV3-1/TRBV3-2; d_call: TRBD1; clone_size: NA; j_call: TRBJ1-5; cdr3_nt: TGTGCCAGCAGCCACCGGGACAGTAATCAGCCCCAGCATTTT; cdr3_aa: CASSHRDSNQPQHF
v_call: TRBV28; d_call: TRBD1; clone_size: once; j_call: TRBJ1-2; cdr3_nt: TGTGCCAGCTTTCGATCGGGACAGACCTATGGCTACACCTTC; cdr3_aa: CASFRSGQTYGYTF
v_call: TRBV30; d_call: NA; clone_size: NA; j_call: TRBJ1-2; cdr3_nt: TGTGCCTGGATACAGGGACCCCCTAACTATGGCTACACCTTC; cdr3_aa: CAWIQGPPNYGYTF
v_call: TRBV11-2; d_call: TRBD1; clone_size: NA; j_call: TRBJ1-2; cdr3_nt: TGTGCCAGCAGCTTAGTCACCCGGACAGGGCTGGTGTCGGTCGGCTACACCTTC; cdr3_aa: CASSLVTRTGLVSVGYTF
v_call: TRBV4-1; d_call: NA; clone_size: NA; j_call: TRBJ2-7; cdr3_nt: TGCGCCAGCAGCCAAGCAGCACAGTCAACCTACGAGCAGTACTTC; cdr3_aa: CASSQAAQSTYEQYF
v_call: TRBV7-6; d_call: NA; clone_size: once; j_call: TRBJ2-7; cdr3_nt: TGTGCCAGCAGCTTAGCGGGGGTGGGCGGGGCCATCCACGAGCAGTACTTC; cdr3_aa: CASSLAGVGGAIHEQYF
v_call: TRBV30; d_call: TRBD1; clone_size: NA; j_call: TRBJ1-2; cdr3_nt: TGTGCCTGTTACAGGGGAGTCGGTTATGGCTACACCTTC; cdr3_aa: CACYRGVGYGYTF
v_call: TRBV21-1; d_call: NA; clone_size: NA; j_call: TRBJ2-2; cdr3_nt: TGTGCCAGCAGCAAAGCTGGTAGTTATAGCGTTCCCGGGGAGCTGTTTTTT; cdr3_aa: CASSKAGSYSVPGELFF
v_call: TRBV2; d_call: TRBD1; clone_size: NA; j_call: TRBJ2-3; cdr3_nt: TGTGCCAGCAGTGAACACAGGGGGACAGATACGCAGTATTTT; cdr3_aa: CASSEHRGTDTQYF
v_call: TRBV19; d_call: TRBD1; clone_size: NA; j_call: TRBJ1-5; cdr3_nt: TGTGCCAGTAGTACCGACAGGGGGCATCAGCCCCAGCATTTT; cdr3_aa: CASSTDRGHQPQHF
v_call: TRBV28; d_call: TRBD1; clone_size: NA; j_call: TRBJ1-4; cdr3_nt: TGTGCCAGCAGCAGGACAGGGTCTACTAATGAAAAACTGTTTTTT; cdr3_aa: CASSRTGSTNEKLFF
v_call: TRBV6-4; d_call: TRBD1; clone_size: NA; j_call: TRBJ1-2; cdr3_nt: TGTGCCAGCAGCACTCGACAGGGGGCCTACACCTTC; cdr3_aa: CASSTRQGAYTF
v_call: TRBV12-3/TRBV12-4; d_call: TRBD1; clone_size: NA; j_call: TRBJ2-7; cdr3_nt: TGTGCCAGCAGTTTGACAGGGTCAAGTGAGCAGTACTTC; cdr3_aa: CASSLTGSSEQYF
v_call: TRBV5-1; d_call: TRBD2; clone_size: NA; j_call: TRBJ2-1; cdr3_nt: TGCGCCAGCAGCTTAGGTAGCGGGGGAGGCAATGAGCAGTTCTTC; cdr3_aa: CASSLGSGGGNEQFF
v_call: TRBV28; d_call: TRBD1; clone_size: NA; j_call: TRBJ1-3; cdr3_nt: TGTGCCAGCAGTTCACCGGGACAGGGGTTGCCCTCTGGAAACACCATATATTTT; cdr3_aa: CASSSPGQGLPSGNTIYF
v_call: TRBV28; d_call: NA; clone_size: NA; j_call: TRBJ1-4; cdr3_nt: TGTGCCAGCATCTCCCCCGGGGGGGGGCCAAATGAAAAACTGTTTTTT; cdr3_aa: CASISPGGGPNEKLFF
v_call: TRBV7-2; d_call: NA; clone_size: few; j_call: TRBJ2-1; cdr3_nt: TGTGCCAGCAGCTTAGCCGTCGTAAATGAGCAGTTCTTC; cdr3_aa: CASSLAVVNEQFF
v_call: TRBV6-5; d_call: NA; clone_size: NA; j_call: TRBJ1-2; cdr3_nt: TGTGCCAGCAGTCATCGACAGGTGGATGGCTACACCTTC; cdr3_aa: CASSHRQVDGYTF
v_call: TRBV2; d_call: TRBD2; clone_size: NA; j_call: TRBJ2-1; cdr3_nt: TGTGCCAGCAGTGGGACGGGGGGTCGGTACAATGAGCAGTTCTTC; cdr3_aa: CASSGTGGRYNEQFF